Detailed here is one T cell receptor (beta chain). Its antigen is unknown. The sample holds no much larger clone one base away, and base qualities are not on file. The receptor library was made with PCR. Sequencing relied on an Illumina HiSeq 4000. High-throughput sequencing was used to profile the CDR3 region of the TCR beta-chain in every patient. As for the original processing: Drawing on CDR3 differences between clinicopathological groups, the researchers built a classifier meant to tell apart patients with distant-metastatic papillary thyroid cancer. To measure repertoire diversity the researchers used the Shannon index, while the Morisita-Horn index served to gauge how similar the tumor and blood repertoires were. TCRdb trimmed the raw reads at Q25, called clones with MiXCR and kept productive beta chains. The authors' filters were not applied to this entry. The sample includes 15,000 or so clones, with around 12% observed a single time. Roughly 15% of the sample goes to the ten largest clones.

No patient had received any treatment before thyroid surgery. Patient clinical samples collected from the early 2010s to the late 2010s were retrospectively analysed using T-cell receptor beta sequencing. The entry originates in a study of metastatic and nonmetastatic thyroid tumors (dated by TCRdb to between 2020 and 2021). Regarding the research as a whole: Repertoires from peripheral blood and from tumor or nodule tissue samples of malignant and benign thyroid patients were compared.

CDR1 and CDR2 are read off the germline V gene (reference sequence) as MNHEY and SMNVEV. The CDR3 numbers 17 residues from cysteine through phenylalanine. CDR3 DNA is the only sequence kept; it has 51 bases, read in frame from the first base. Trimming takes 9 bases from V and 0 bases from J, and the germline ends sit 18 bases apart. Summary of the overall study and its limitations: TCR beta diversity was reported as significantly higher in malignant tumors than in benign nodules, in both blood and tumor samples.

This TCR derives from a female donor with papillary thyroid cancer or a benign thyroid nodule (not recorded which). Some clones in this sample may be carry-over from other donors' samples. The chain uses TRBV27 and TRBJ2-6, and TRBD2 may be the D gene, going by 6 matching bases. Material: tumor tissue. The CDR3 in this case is CASSRGTGVSGANVLTF. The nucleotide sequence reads TGTGCCAGTTCCCGAGGGACGGGGGTCTCTGGGGCCAACGTCCTGACTTTC.